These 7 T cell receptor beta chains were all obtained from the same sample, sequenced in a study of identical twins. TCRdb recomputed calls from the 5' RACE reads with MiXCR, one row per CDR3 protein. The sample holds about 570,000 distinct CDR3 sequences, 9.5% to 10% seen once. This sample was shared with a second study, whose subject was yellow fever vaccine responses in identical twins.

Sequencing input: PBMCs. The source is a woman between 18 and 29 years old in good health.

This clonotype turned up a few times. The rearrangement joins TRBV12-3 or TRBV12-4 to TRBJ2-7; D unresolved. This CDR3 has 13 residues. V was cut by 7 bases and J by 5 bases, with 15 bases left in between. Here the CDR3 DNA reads TGTGCCAGCACCTCGACCGGGTTAGACGAGCAGTACTTC. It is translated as CASTSTGLDEQYF.

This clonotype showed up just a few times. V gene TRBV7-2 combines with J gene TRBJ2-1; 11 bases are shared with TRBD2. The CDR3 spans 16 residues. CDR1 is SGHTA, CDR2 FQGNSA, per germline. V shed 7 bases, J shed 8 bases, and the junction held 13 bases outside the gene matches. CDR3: CASTLGVSGGAYEQFF. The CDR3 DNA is TGTGCCAGCACCTTGGGGGTTAGCGGGGGGGCCTATGAGCAGTTCTTC. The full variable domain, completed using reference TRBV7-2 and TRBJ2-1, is GAGVSQSPSNKVTEKGKDVELRCDPISGHTALYWYRQSLGQGLEFLIYFQGNSAPDKSGLPSDRFSAERTGGSVSTLTIQRTQQEDSAVYLCASTLGVSGGAYEQFFGPGTRLTVL.

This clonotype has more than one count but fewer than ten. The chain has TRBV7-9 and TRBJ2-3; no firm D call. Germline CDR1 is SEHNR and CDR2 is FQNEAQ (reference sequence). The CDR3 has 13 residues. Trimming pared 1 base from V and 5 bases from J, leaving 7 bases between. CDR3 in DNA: TGTGCCAGCAGCTTAGTTCGAGTAGATACGCAGTATTTT. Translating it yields CASSLVRVDTQYF.

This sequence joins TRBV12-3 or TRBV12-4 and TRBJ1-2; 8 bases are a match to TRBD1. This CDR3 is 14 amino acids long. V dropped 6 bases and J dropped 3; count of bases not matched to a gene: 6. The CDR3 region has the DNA TGTGCCAGCAGCCGACAGGGGATGGACTATGGCTACACCTTC. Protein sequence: CASSRQGMDYGYTF.

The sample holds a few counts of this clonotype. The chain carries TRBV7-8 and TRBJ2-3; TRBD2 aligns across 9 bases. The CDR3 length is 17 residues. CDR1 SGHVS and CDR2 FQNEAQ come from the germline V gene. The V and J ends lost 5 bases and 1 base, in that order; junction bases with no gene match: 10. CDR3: CASSNPWVAGGTDTQYF. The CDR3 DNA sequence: TGTGCCAGCAGCAATCCCTGGGTAGCGGGGGGCACAGATACGCAGTATTTT.

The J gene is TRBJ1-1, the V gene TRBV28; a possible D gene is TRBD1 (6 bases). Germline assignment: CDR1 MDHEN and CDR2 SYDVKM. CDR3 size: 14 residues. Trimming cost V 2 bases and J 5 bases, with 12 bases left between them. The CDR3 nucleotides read TGTGCCAGCAGTTTACAGCAGGGGAGGACTGAAGCTTTCTTT. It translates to CASSLQQGRTEAFF.

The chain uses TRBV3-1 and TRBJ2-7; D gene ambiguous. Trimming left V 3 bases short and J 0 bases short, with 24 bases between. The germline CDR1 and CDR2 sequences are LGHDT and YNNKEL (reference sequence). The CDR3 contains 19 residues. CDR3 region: CASSQQLAKIPSSSYEQYF. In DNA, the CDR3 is TGTGCCAGCAGCCAGCAACTCGCGAAAATCCCCTCAAGCTCCTACGAGCAGTACTTC.